This T cell receptor (beta chain) is from a study of cytomegalovirus exposure and HLA in healthy donors. Study-level points and caveats: A later analysis linked a missense DCLRE1C variant to TCR beta V- and J-gene trimming. Excluded were some V segments that proved indistinguishable, including TRBV6-2 and TRBV6-3. Cytomegalovirus-associated TCR beta chains were listed, numbering roughly 150.

In regard to this clone: Antigen unknown.

Amplification used 60 Vbeta primers and 13 Jbeta primers. Using immunoSEQ multiplex PCR, the repertoire was profiled, and TCRdb retains in-frame clones only, with some absent. The sample includes fewer than 95,000 clones, around three quarters of them seen just once. The CDR3 consists of 14 residues. The germline gives CDR1 MNHNS, CDR2 SASEGT. V was clipped by 7 bases and J by 1 base; unmatched bases: 5. The clonotype originates from a man aged 25 to 40 in good health and CMV-seronegative. This chain uses TRBV6-1 with TRBJ1-1; 8 bases match TRBD1. Material for sequencing was PBMCs. The CDR3 here is CASNPQGANTEAFF. The CDR3 region has the DNA TGTGCCAGCAACCCCCAGGGGGCGAACACTGAAGCTTTCTTT.